One sample yielded the 25 T cell receptor beta chains listed below, sequenced in a study of beta chain features in type 1 diabetes. Of the isolated RNA, all was reverse transcribed, and so the sequenced material was expressed TCRB transcripts. Assay: immunoSEQ multiplex PCR; the TCRdb copy retains only in-frame clones and omits some. There are 300,000 to 350,000 clones in the sample; around 15% occur only once, and 5.5% to 7.5% lies in the top ten. Input material: central memory CD4+ T cells from blood. These receptors all come from a young man in good health.

DNA of the CDR3: TGTGCCAGCGGCCGGGACTCGACGACCGGGGAGCTGTTTTTT. Translation gives CASGRDSTTGELFF. The rearrangement uses TRBV5-6 and TRBJ2-2; tentative D call: TRBD2 (6 bases). The CDR3 contains 14 residues. Trimming took 7 bases from V and 5 from J, leaving 15 bases between them. CDR1 and CDR2 (germline): SGHDT, YYEEEE.

This clone was recorded a few times. The chain uses TRBV2 and TRBJ1-2, with 12 bases lining up with TRBD1. The length of the CDR3 is 12 residues. With 6 bases clipped from V and 12 bases from J, the junction kept 5 bases outside the gene matches. The germline V gene has CDR1 SNHLY and CDR2 FYNNEI. CDR3 loop: CASSRDRGLDTF. CDR3 nucleotides: TGTGCCAGCAGCCGGGACAGGGGGCTCGACACCTTC. The entire variable domain, with the rest obtained from reference TRBV2 and TRBJ1-2, is as follows: EPEVTQTPSHQVTQMGQEVILRCVPISNHLYFYWYRQILGQKVEFLVSFYNNEISEKSEIFDDQFSVERPDGSNFTLKIRSTKLEDSAMYFCASSRDRGLDTFGSGTRLTVV.

This clone turned up a few times. This sample includes further DNA sequences coding for the same CDR3. This chain connects TRBV5-1 to TRBJ2-3, with D hard to call. The CDR3 consists of 11 residues. Germline V gene sequence: CDR1 SGHRS, CDR2 YFSETQ. V was clipped by 7 bases and J by 0 bases, with 3 bases between them. The CDR3 DNA follows: TGCGCCAGCCGTAGCACAGATACGCAGTATTTT. Encoded protein: CASRSTDTQYF. Variable domain in full (rest from reference TRBV5-1 and TRBJ2-3): KAGVTQTPRYLIKTRGQQVTLSCSPISGHRSVSWYQQTPGQGLQFLFEYFSETQRNKGNFPGRFSGRQFSNSRSEMNVSTLELGDSALYLCASRSTDTQYFGPGTRLTVL.

J is TRBJ2-7 and V is TRBV7-9, with 7 bases fitting TRBD2. The V segment lost 5 bases and the J segment 0 bases; nucleotides outside the gene matches: 19. From germline, CDR1 is SEHNR and CDR2 FQNEAQ (reference sequence). The CDR3 contains 19 residues. In DNA form, the CDR3 reads TGTGCCAGCAGCCAATATCAAGGACTAGGTCCCCCCGGCTCCTACGAGCAGTACGTC. It is translated as CASSQYQGLGPPGSYEQYV.

This clone has more than one count but fewer than ten. A read error may produce the germline difference seen at one junction end. The V call is TRBV19, the J call TRBJ1-3; TRBD1 aligns across 7 bases. Per germline, CDR1 LNHDA and CDR2 SQIVND (reference sequence). The length of the CDR3 is 12 residues. The CDR3 loop is CASSSRTDRPNF. The DNA for the CDR3 is TGTGCCAGTAGTAGTAGGACGGACAGGCCGAATTTT.

This clone turned up a few times. The V and J genes are TRBV7-6 and TRBJ1-1, with D uncertain. This CDR3 is 14 amino acids long. The germline V gene encodes CDR1 SGHVS and CDR2 FNYEAQ. V lost 1 base, J lost 1 base, and 7 bases lay in between. CDR3 sequence reads: CASSLGAGNTEAFF. CDR3 nucleotide sequence: TGTGCCAGCAGCTTAGGGGCAGGGAACACTGAAGCTTTCTTT.

The chain carries TRBV5-6 and TRBJ2-2; 9 bases map to TRBD1. J was trimmed by 3 bases and V by 5 bases; bases with no gene match: 8. This CDR3 is built from 16 residues. The germline V gene encodes CDR1 SGHDT and CDR2 YYEEEE. CDR3 residues: CASRYDRGRDTGELFF. The CDR3 nucleotides read TGTGCCAGCAGATACGACAGGGGGAGGGACACCGGGGAGCTGTTTTTT.

The J gene is TRBJ2-5, the V gene TRBV5-4; 7 bases are a match to TRBD2. The CDR3 runs to 15 residues. V was clipped by 5 bases and J by 5 bases; unmatched bases: 12. In germline, CDR1 is SGHNT, CDR2 YYREEE (reference sequence). The CDR3 sequence is CASRPSLGGQETQYF. The CDR3 DNA reads TGTGCCAGCAGACCATCCCTGGGAGGGCAGGAGACCCAGTACTTC.

The chain has TRBV7-9 and TRBJ1-4, with D possibly being TRBD1 (5 bases). V gave up 0 bases and J gave up 5 bases, with 7 bases separating them. The CDR3 runs to 14 residues. Germline lookup yields CDR1 SEHNR and CDR2 FQNEAQ (reference sequence). The CDR3 sequence is CASSLAQGNEKLFF. DNA for the CDR3: TGTGCCAGCAGCTTAGCCCAGGGAAATGAAAAACTGTTTTTT.

V and J are TRBV25-1 and TRBJ2-3, with TRBD1 matching over 7 bases. This CDR3 is built from 15 residues. Germline loops: CDR1 MGHDK, CDR2 SYGVNS. V gave up 6 bases and J gave up 2 bases; unmatched junction bases: 8. CDR3 coding DNA: TGTGCCAGCAGAAACCACAGGGGAGACACAGATACGCAGTATTTT. Protein sequence: CASRNHRGDTDTQYF.

CDR3 in amino acids: CASSLGGPAYEQYV. The CDR3 bases are TGTGCCAGCAGTTTAGGGGGCCCAGCCTACGAGCAGTACGTC. The chain employs TRBV27 and TRBJ2-7; possible D gene TRBD1, 6 bases. V lost 2 bases to trimming and J lost 2 bases, with 10 bases between them. This CDR3 is built from 14 residues. Germline CDR1 reads MNHEY; CDR2 reads SMNVEV (reference sequence).

This sequence joins TRBV19 and TRBJ2-1; TRBD2 matches 7 bases. Trimming at V came to 5 bases and at J to 0 bases, leaving 1 base not matched to a gene. This CDR3 contains 14 residues. CDR1 is LNHDA, CDR2 SQIVND, per germline (reference sequence). CDR3 sequence reads: CASSRGSSYNEQFF. The CDR3 region has the DNA TGTGCCAGTAGTCGCGGGAGCTCCTACAATGAGCAGTTCTTC.

The chain combines TRBV7-9 with TRBJ2-3, with 9 bases fitting TRBD1. With V trimmed by 1 base and J by 8 bases, 7 bases remained unmatched. The CDR3 runs 15 residues. Germline values: CDR1 SEHNR, CDR2 FQNEAQ (reference sequence). Here the CDR3 reads CASSLEGQGLGTQYF. The CDR3 DNA is TGTGCCAGCAGCTTAGAAGGACAGGGGTTGGGTACGCAGTATTTT.

Only a few counts were recorded for this clone. V gene TRBV10-2 combines with J gene TRBJ2-7, with 9 nucleotides matching TRBD1. The germline V gene encodes CDR1 WSHSY and CDR2 SAAADI. The CDR3 is 12 amino acids. The ends lost 11 bases at V and 5 bases at J; junction bases unmatched: 7. The CDR3 bases are TGCGCCGCGGGACAGGGAATGAACGAGCAGTACTTC. Translating gives CAAGQGMNEQYF.

This clone has a handful of counts. The J gene is TRBJ2-5, the V gene TRBV9, with 12 bases fitting TRBD2. The germline gives CDR1 SGDLS, CDR2 YYNGEE. The CDR3 has 16 residues. V gave up 4 bases and J gave up 9 bases; unmatched junction bases: 13. CDR3 sequence (DNA): TGTGCCAGCAGCCCTACCGGACTAGCGGGGTCGTTGTCCCAGTACTTC. Amino acids: CASSPTGLAGSLSQYF. Based on the CDR3 plus reference TRBV9 and TRBJ2-5, the full variable domain is DSGVTQTPKHLITATGQRVTLRCSPRSGDLSVYWYQQSLDQGLQFLIQYYNGEERAKGNILERFSAQQFPDLHSELNLSSLELGDSALYFCASSPTGLAGSLSQYFGPGTRLLVL.

In this sample, this clone turned up a few times. The chain recombines TRBV6-6 with TRBJ1-2, with D unresolved. The germline CDR1 and CDR2 sequences are MNHNY and SVGAGI (reference sequence). The CDR3 contains 14 residues. The germline V and J ends were trimmed by 0 bases and 2 bases, with 7 bases remaining between them. The CDR3 DNA follows: TGTGCCAGCAGTTACTCGCCGGGCAACTATGGCTACACCTTC. Residues: CASSYSPGNYGYTF.

V usage is TRBV6-5 and J usage is TRBJ2-7, with D uncertain. CDR1 and CDR2 from the germline V gene are MNHEY and SVGAGI. Trimming shortened V by 5 bases and J by 6 bases, and 5 bases separated the two germline ends. The CDR3 loop spans 10 amino acids. CDR3 protein: CASSGSEQYV. In DNA, the CDR3 is TGTGCCAGCAGTGGAAGCGAGCAGTACGTC.

This clone has only a few counts. V gene TRBV5-6 combines with J gene TRBJ1-1, with D possibly TRBD1 on 5 matching bases. Between the trimmed V and J ends, which lost 4 bases and 0 bases, there was a span of 13 bases. From germline, CDR1 is SGHDT and CDR2 YYEEEE. The CDR3 sequence is 15 residues long. The CDR3 DNA is TGTGCCAGCAGCCAGACGGGACGGCTGAACACTGAAGCTTTCTTT. It translates to CASSQTGRLNTEAFF. The whole variable domain, remainder taken from reference TRBV5-6 and TRBJ1-1, is DAGVTQSPTHLIKTRGQQVTLRCSPKSGHDTVSWYQQALGQGPQFIFQYYEEEERQRGNFPDRFSGHQFPNYSSELNVNALLLGDSALYLCASSQTGRLNTEAFFGQGTRLTVV.

This clone was observed many times. J is TRBJ2-1 and V is TRBV5-4, with D possibly matching TRBD1 (6 bases). From germline, CDR1 is SGHNT and CDR2 YYREEE (reference sequence). The CDR3 runs 16 residues. V was pared by 4 bases and J by 10 bases, with 24 bases between. As DNA, the CDR3 is TGTGCCAGCAGCACGAGACGACAGGCGGCAAGTAGGGAGCAGTTCTTC. Protein: CASSTRRQAASREQFF.

This clone was picked up one time. This rearrangement joins TRBV11-3 to TRBJ2-1, with D maybe TRBD2 (6 bases). Trimming took 0 bases from V and 5 from J, leaving 11 bases between them. Germline V lookup: CDR1 SGHNT, CDR2 YENEEA. The CDR3 spans 15 residues. The CDR3 is CASSLDPGLNNEQFF. In DNA, the CDR3 is TGTGCCAGCAGCTTAGATCCGGGACTCAACAATGAGCAGTTCTTC.

This clone was detected only once. The V gene is TRBV19, the J gene TRBJ2-4, with a weak D call TRBD2 (5 bases). Germline CDR1 is LNHDA and CDR2 is SQIVND (reference sequence). Trimming cost V 5 bases and J 10 bases, with 12 bases left between them. The CDR3 spans 12 residues. CDR3 sequence (DNA): TGTGCCAGTAGTTTGGAGCGAGGGATTCAGTACTTC. It translates to CASSLERGIQYF.

This clone came up a few times. This chain joins TRBV6-6 and TRBJ2-7; D may be TRBD2 (6 bases). V was cut by 8 bases and J by 5 bases, with 13 bases left in between. The length of the CDR3 is 12 residues. Germline values: CDR1 MNHNY, CDR2 SVGAGI (reference sequence). The CDR3 reads CASFEGLDEQYV. The CDR3 region has the DNA TGTGCCAGCTTTGAGGGACTCGACGAGCAGTACGTC.

The chain is built from TRBV4-1 and TRBJ1-1; a weak D match, TRBD1 (6 bases). CDR1 is MGHRA, CDR2 YSYEKL, per germline. V was clipped by 0 bases and J by 7 bases, with 9 bases between them. The CDR3 runs to 13 residues. CDR3 sequence (DNA): TGCGCCAGCAGCCAAGAGGGACAACTTGAAGCTTTCTTT. This gives the protein CASSQEGQLEAFF.

The rearrangement uses TRBV30 and TRBJ1-5; possible D gene TRBD1, 6 bases. The V gene lost 2 bases and the J gene lost 5 bases, with 10 bases spanning the gap. The CDR3 spans 13 residues. In germline, CDR1 is GTSNPN, CDR2 SVGIG (reference sequence). Here the CDR3 DNA reads TGTGCCTGGAGTTTCCCAGGGGATCAGCCCCAGCATTTT. This encodes CAWSFPGDQPQHF.

This clone has at least ten counts. The V and J genes are TRBV11-2 and TRBJ1-4; D is possibly TRBD1 (5 bases). V was clipped by 3 bases and J by 4 bases, with 9 bases between them. This CDR3 comprises 14 residues. CDR1 and CDR2 (germline): SGHAT, FQNNGV. CDR3 residues: CASSFRGSNEKLFF. CDR3 nucleotide sequence: TGTGCCAGCAGCTTCCGGGGGAGTAATGAAAAACTGTTTTTT.